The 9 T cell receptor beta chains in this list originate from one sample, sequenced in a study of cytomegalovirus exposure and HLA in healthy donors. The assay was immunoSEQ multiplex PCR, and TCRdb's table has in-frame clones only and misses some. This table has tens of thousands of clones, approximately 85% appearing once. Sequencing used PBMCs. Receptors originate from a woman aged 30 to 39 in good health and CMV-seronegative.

This CDR3 is CASSPGRGAAYGYTF. The CDR3 bases are TGCGCCAGCAGCCCCGGGCGGGGGGCGGCCTATGGCTACACCTTC. The V call is TRBV10-1, the J call TRBJ1-2, with D possibly being TRBD1 (6 bases). Germline V lookup: CDR1 WNHNN, CDR2 SYGVQD (reference sequence). The length of the CDR3 is 15 residues. The V gene lost 6 bases and the J gene lost 4 bases, with 18 bases spanning the gap.

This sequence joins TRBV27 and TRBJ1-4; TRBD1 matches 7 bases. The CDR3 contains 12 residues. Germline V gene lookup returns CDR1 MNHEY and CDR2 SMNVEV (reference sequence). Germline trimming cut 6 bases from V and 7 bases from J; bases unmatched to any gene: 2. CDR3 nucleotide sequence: TGTGCCAGCAGACAGGGGTCTGAAAAACTGTTTTTT. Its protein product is CASRQGSEKLFF.

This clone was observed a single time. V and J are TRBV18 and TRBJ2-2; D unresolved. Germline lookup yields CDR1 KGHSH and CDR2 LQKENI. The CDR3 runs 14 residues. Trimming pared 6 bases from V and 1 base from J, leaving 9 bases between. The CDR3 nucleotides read TGTGCCAGCTCGCCATTCGGGAACACCGGGGAGCTGTTTTTT. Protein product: CASSPFGNTGELFF.

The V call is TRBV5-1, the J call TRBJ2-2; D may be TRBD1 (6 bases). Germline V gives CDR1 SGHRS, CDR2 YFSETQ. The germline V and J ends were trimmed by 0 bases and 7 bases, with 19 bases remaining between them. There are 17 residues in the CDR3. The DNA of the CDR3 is TGCGCCAGCAGCTTGGCCCACTCAGGGGCAAGTGGCGGGGAGCTGTTTTTT. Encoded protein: CASSLAHSGASGGELFF.

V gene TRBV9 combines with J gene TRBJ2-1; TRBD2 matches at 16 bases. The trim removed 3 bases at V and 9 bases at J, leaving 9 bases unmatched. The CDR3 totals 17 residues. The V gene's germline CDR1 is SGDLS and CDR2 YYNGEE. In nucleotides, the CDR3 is TGTGCCAGCAGCGAACCCGGGACTAGCGGGAGGGCCGGTGAGCAGTTCTTC. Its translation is CASSEPGTSGRAGEQFF.

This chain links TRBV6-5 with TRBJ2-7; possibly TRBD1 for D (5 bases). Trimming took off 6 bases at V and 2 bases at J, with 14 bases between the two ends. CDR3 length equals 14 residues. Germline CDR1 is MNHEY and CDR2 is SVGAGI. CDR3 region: CASRGAQSAYEQYF. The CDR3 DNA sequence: TGTGCCAGCAGAGGGGCACAGTCCGCCTACGAGCAGTACTTC.

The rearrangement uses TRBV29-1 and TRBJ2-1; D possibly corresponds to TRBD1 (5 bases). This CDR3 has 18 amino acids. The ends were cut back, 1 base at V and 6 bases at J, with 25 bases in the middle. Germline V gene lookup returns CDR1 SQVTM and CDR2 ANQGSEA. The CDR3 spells CSVEGTTKDIFWSNEQFF. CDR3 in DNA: TGCAGCGTTGAAGGCACGACCAAGGACATCTTTTGGTCCAATGAGCAGTTCTTC.

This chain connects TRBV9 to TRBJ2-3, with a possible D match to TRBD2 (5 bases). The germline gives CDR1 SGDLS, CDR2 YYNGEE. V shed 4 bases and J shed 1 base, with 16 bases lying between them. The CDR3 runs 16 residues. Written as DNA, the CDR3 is TGTGCCAGCAGCCCCCGCCCCGGGGATCGCACAGATACGCAGTATTTT. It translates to CASSPRPGDRTDTQYF.

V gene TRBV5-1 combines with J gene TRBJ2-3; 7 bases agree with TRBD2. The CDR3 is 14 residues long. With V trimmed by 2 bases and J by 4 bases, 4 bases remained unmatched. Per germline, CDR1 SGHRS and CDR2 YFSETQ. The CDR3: CASSFGLEADTQYF. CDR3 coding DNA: TGCGCCAGCAGCTTTGGACTAGAGGCAGATACGCAGTATTTT.